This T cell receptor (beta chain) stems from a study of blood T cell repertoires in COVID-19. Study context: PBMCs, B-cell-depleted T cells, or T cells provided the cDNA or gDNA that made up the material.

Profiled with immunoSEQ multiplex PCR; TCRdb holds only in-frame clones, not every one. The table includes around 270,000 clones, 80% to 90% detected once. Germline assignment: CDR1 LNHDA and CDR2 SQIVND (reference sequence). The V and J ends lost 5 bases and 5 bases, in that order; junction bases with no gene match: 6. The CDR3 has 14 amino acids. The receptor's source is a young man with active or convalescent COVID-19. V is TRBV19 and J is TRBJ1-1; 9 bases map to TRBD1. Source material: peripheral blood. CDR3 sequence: CASSFTGGGTEAFF. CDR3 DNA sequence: TGTGCCAGTAGTTTCACAGGGGGCGGAACTGAAGCTTTCTTT.